This paragraph reports one T cell receptor beta chain. Antigen: not known. This entry belongs to a study of shared clonotypes between healthy human individuals. Study-level points and caveats: In contrast to clonotypes shared by all four donors, non-shared clonotypes had lower generation probabilities.

The deep-level immunoSEQ assay was used. Data came from immunoSEQ multiplex PCR; TCRdb stores just in-frame clones and leaves some out. This table holds under 600,000 clones, 97% found once. Donors were healthy HIV-negative adults without recently reported acute infections or vaccinations. CDR1 is MNHEY and CDR2 is SVGAGI in the germline V gene. The CDR3 loop spans 16 amino acids. V gave up 0 bases and J gave up 3 bases, with 15 bases separating them. The sequenced material came from naive CD4+ T cells sorted from blood. Sample subset: CD45RA+ positively selected. This TCR derives from a woman in her twenties or thirties in good health. The chain has TRBV6-5 and TRBJ2-7, with D uncertain. This chain's CDR3 is CASSYSTLWAGYEQYF. As DNA, the CDR3 is TGTGCCAGCAGTTACTCGACCCTCTGGGCCGGCTACGAGCAGTACTTC.